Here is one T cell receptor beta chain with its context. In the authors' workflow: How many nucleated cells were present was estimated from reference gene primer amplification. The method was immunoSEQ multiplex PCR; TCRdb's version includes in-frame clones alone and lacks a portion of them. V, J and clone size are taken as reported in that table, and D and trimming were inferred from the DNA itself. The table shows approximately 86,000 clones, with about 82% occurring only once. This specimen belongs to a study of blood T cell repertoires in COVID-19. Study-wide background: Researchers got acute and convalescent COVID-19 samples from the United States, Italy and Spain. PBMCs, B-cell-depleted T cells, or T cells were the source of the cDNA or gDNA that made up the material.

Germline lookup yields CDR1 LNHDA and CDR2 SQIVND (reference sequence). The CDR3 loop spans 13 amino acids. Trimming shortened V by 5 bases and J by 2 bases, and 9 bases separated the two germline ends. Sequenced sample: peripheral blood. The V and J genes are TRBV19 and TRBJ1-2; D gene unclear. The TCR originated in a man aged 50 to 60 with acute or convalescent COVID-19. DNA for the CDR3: TGTGCCAGTAGTTCTTCTATGAACTATGGCTACACCTTC. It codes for CASSSSMNYGYTF.